Following are 10 T cell receptor beta chains from one sample sequenced in a study of T cell repertoires in cytomegalovirus infection. MiXCR, run by TCRdb on the reads, gives a single entry per CDR3 protein. The table has roughly 920,000 distinct CDR3 sequences, less than 35% seen once. For these TCRs, the target antigens are not known. The specimen comprised cultured CD8+ T cells from PBMCs, sampled from culture after CMV antigen stimulation. The receptors originated from a human donor in good health (CMV status not recorded). Some clones in this sample may be carry-over from other donors' samples.

This clonotype has at least ten counts. The chain joins TRBV7-2 to TRBJ2-2; D may match TRBD1 or TRBD2 (5 bases each). Germline V lookup: CDR1 SGHTA, CDR2 FQGNSA. CDR3 length: 15 residues. The germline V and J ends were trimmed by 5 bases and 6 bases, with 16 bases remaining between them. The DNA of the CDR3 is TGTGCCAGCAGCCACTGGGACGGCGGAGCCGGGGAGCTGTTTTTT. Protein: CASSHWDGGAGELFF.

This clonotype has a handful of counts. The rearrangement joins TRBV7-9 to TRBJ2-5, with D tentatively TRBD1 or TRBD2 (6 bases each). Germline loops: CDR1 SEHNR, CDR2 FQNEAQ (reference sequence). The CDR3 is made up of 15 amino acids. Trimming removed 3 bases from V and 9 bases from J, with 20 bases in between. The CDR3 DNA sequence: TGTGCCAGCAGCTTTCTCGGGGGCTCGTCTAAGGCCCAGTACTTC. Translating it yields CASSFLGGSSKAQYF.

The rearrangement joins TRBV20-1 to TRBJ1-5; the D is unclear. Looked up from germline, CDR1 is DFQATT and CDR2 is SNEGSKA (reference sequence). The length of the CDR3 is 14 residues. Trimming took off 0 bases at V and 9 bases at J, with 15 bases between the two ends. The CDR3 spells CSARDMSAGLPQHF. Written as DNA, the CDR3 is TGCAGTGCTAGAGATATGAGTGCTGGATTGCCCCAGCATTTT.

The rearrangement uses TRBV7-9 and TRBJ2-1; the D call may be TRBD1 or TRBD2 (5 bases each). The CDR3 is 13 amino acids. V was pared by 5 bases and J by 7 bases, with 12 bases between. Germline values: CDR1 SEHNR, CDR2 FQNEAQ (reference sequence). CDR3 sequence: CASSRIGENEQFF. The CDR3 DNA follows: TGTGCCAGCAGCCGTATAGGGGAGAATGAGCAGTTCTTC. Variable domain in full (rest from reference TRBV7-9 and TRBJ2-1): DTGVSQNPRHKITKRGQNVTFRCDPISEHNRLYWYRQTLGQGPEFLTYFQNEAQLEKSRLLSDRFSAERPKGSFSTLEIQRTEQGDSAMYLCASSRIGENEQFFGPGTRLTVL.

Only a few counts were recorded for this clonotype. The gene calls are TRBV12-3 or TRBV12-4 and TRBJ2-7; possibly TRBD1 for D (6 bases). This CDR3 region has 17 residues. Trimming cost V 6 bases and J 3 bases, with 24 bases left between them. The CDR3 nucleotides are TGTGCCAGCAGCCCCGAGACAGGCTACATGCTGGACTACGAGCAGTACTTC. Translating gives CASSPETGYMLDYEQYF.

This rearrangement joins TRBV10-3 to TRBJ2-1, with TRBD1 as a possible D gene (5 bases). CDR1 is ENHRY, CDR2 SYGVKD, per germline. Trimming removed 10 bases from V and 4 bases from J, with 11 bases in between. The CDR3 extends over 12 amino acids. CDR3 nucleotides: TGTGCCAAGAAGACAGCATACAATGAGCAGTTCTTC. It specifies CAKKTAYNEQFF.

The chain is built from TRBV7-9 and TRBJ2-7; 8 bases line up with TRBD2. This CDR3 contains 15 residues. V was clipped by 5 bases and J by 6 bases; unmatched bases: 12. From germline, CDR1 is SEHNR and CDR2 FQNEAQ (reference sequence). The CDR3 bases are TGTGCCAGCAGCCCCCCGGGCGGGGGGTTAGGCGAGCAGTACTTC. Residues: CASSPPGGGLGEQYF.

In regard to this clonotype: Mismatch with germline at one junction end may stem from a read error. The CDR3 DNA follows: TGTGCCTGCAGTTTGACGAACAGGGGTTCCGAGCAGTACTTC. As protein: CACSLTNRGSEQYF. The rearrangement links TRBV6-1 to TRBJ2-7; 7 bases line up with TRBD1. CDR3 length equals 14 residues. The germline gives CDR1 MNHNS, CDR2 SASEGT.

The CDR3, as DNA: TGTGCCAGCAGTTACGGACAGGGGAGGGACGAGCAGTACTTC. It is translated as CASSYGQGRDEQYF. The chain is built from TRBV12-3 or TRBV12-4 and TRBJ2-7, with 9 positions matching TRBD1. CDR3 length equals 14 residues. J was trimmed by 5 bases and V by 4 bases; bases with no gene match: 6.

This clonotype was counted between two and nine times. The CDR3 DNA is TGTGCCAGCAGCTCCCCTAGGAGCGGTCCATACTACGAGCAGTACGTC. Encoded protein: CASSSPRSGPYYEQYV. The J gene is TRBJ2-7, the V gene TRBV28; perhaps TRBD2 as D (5 bases). V lost 6 bases and J 3 bases, leaving 21 bases between the germline ends. This CDR3 is built from 16 residues. The V gene's germline CDR1 is MDHEN and CDR2 SYDVKM.